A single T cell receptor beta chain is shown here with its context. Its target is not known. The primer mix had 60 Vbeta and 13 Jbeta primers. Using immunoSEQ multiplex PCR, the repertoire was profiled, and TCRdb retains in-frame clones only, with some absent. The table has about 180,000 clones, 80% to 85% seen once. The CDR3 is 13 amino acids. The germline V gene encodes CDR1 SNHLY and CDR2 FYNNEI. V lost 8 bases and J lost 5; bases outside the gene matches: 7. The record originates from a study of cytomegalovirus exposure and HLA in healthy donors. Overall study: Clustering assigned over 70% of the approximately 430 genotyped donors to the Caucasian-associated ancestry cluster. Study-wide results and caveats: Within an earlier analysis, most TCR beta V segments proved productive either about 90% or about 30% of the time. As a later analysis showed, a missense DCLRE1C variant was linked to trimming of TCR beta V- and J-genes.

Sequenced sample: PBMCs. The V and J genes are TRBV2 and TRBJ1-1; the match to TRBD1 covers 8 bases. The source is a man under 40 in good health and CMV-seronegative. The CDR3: CASAQGAWTEAFF. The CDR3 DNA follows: TGTGCCAGCGCCCAGGGGGCGTGGACTGAAGCTTTCTTT.